The T cell receptor beta chain described here comes from a study of T cells in tumors after PD-1 blockade. Study-wide background: Excluded were patients with checkpoint blockade, immunosuppressants, or radiotherapy or other anti-cancer therapy within 4 weeks. During anti-PD-1 treatment, some patients continued daily vismodegib 150 mg. Mean per tumor sample: tens of thousands of templates (554-99,264), 6,000 to 6,500 unique clonotypes. Whole-study findings and limits: Some novel exhausted tumor clones appeared in pre-treatment blood, suggesting peripheral recruitment.

Time point defined: second of two post-therapy site-matched biopsies two to three months apart. The data were produced by immunoSEQ multiplex PCR, yet TCRdb's version contains in-frame clones alone and is incomplete. Among 7,500 to 8,500 clones listed, 62% were seen once. Worth noting for this clone: Its target is not known.

Trimming removed 4 bases from V and 0 bases from J, with 14 bases in between. CDR1 and CDR2 (germline): MNHEY, SMNVEV (reference sequence). The CDR3 is made up of 16 amino acids. This clonotype originated in a human donor with basal cell carcinoma. The sample was tumor tissue, taken after anti-PD-1 treatment. V usage is TRBV27 and J usage is TRBJ2-3; no definite D call. Here the CDR3 reads CASSSAGRGSTDTQYF. For the CDR3, the DNA is TGTGCCAGCAGTTCAGCAGGACGAGGAAGCACAGATACGCAGTATTTT.